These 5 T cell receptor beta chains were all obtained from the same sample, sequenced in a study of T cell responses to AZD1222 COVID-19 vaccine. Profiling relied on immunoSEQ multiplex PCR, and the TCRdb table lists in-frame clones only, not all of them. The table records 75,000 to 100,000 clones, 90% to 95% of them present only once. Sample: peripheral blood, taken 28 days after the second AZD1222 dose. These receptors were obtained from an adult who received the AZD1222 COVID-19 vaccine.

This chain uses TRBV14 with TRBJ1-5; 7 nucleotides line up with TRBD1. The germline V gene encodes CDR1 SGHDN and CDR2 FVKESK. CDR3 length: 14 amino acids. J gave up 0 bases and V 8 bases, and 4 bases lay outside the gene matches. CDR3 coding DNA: TGTGCCAGCCCCGGGACAGTTAGCAATCAGCCCCAGCATTTT. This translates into CASPGTVSNQPQHF.

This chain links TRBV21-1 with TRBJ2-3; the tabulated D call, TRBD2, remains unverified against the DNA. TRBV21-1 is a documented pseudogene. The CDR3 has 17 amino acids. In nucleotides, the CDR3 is TGTGCCAGCAGCAAAGTTCAAGAGCCCTTTAGCACAGATACGCAGTATTTT. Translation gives CASSKVQEPFSTDTQYF.

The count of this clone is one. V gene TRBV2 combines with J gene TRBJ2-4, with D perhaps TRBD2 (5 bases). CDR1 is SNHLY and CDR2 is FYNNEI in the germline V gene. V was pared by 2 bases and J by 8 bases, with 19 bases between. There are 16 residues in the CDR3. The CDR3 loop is CASSELTRLTGYIQYF. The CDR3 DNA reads TGTGCCAGCAGTGAATTAACCCGGCTTACGGGGTACATTCAGTACTTC.

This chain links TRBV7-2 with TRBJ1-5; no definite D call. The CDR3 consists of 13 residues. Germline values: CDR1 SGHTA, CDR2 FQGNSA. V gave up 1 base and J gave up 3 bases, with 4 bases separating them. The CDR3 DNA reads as TGTGCCAGCAGCTTAGAGGCCAATCAGCCCCAGCATTTT. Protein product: CASSLEANQPQHF.

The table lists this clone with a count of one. The CDR3 nucleotides are TGCGCCAGCAGCTTGGACGGAGCCAGCAATCAGCCCCAGCATTTT. The encoded protein is CASSLDGASNQPQHF. V gene TRBV5-1 combines with J gene TRBJ1-5; D gene uncertain. The CDR3 is made up of 15 amino acids. Looked up from germline, CDR1 is SGHRS and CDR2 is YFSETQ. V was trimmed by 0 bases and J by 1 base, leaving 8 bases between them.